This TCR beta chain was retrieved from a study of regulatory T cells in long-lasting Graves disease. iRepertoire HTBI primers and Arm-PCR of CDR3 regions built TCR beta libraries. TCRdb recomputed calls from the multiplex PCR reads with MiXCR, one row per CDR3 protein. The sample holds hundreds of thousands of distinct CDR3 sequences, 20% to 25% seen once. To note about this clonotype: The target antigen is unknown.

The CDR3 totals 15 residues. V lost 2 bases and J 1 base, leaving 9 bases between the germline ends. Germline assignment: CDR1 MNHEY and CDR2 SVGEGT. Time point noted: persistent/refractory GD, antithyroid drugs over 5 years with positive TRAb. The TCR library used RNA extracted from PBMCs. Graves' disease was diagnosed by American Thyroid Association guidelines. Each patient gave 7 to 10 milliliters of EDTA-anticoagulated peripheral blood. Study-level findings and limits: When disease was persistent, TRBV28, TRBJ1-2 and TRBJ2-5 were the favored segments. Persistent Graves' patients showed reduced TCR diversity versus newly diagnosed patients.

This sequence was found in a female donor with Graves disease. This chain joins TRBV6-2 or TRBV6-3 and TRBJ1-5; D gene ambiguous. This specimen consisted of peripheral blood mononuclear cells (PBMCs), obtained when the disease was refractory, from a patient treated with antithyroid drugs. The CDR3 protein is CASSYRVGSNQPQHF. CDR3 nucleotide sequence: TGTGCCAGCAGTTACCGAGTGGGGAGCAATCAGCCCCAGCATTTT.